This is a list of T cell receptor beta chains from one sample in a study of T cells in localized non-small cell lung cancer. Libraries were prepared by immunoSEQ multiplex PCR; TCRdb keeps only in-frame clonotypes and omits some of them. Of tens of thousands of clones listed, approximately 84% are singletons. The sample was peripheral blood, taken before any cancer treatment. The receptors come from a female donor of 60 years or more with stage I lung adenocarcinoma. CDR3s include the opening cysteine and the closing phenylalanine or tryptophan.

TRBV5-1 CASSETSGSIETQYF
TRBV2 CASGYRNQPQHF
TRBV27 CASSFSVGWGYTF
TRBV9 CASSALLGDTQYF
TRBV4-2 CASSQAVAGGDTDTQYF
TRBV4-2 CASSQVGDYEQYF
TRBV6-1 CASSEEGLAGVPYEQYF
TRBV5-1 CASSSSGEVYEQYF
TRBV27 CASTGRSYEQYF
TRBV7-2 CASSSRLVGETQYF
TRBV11-2 CASSLNYEQYF
TRBV27 CASSSGQGSGYTF
TRBV18 CASSPQGKETQYF
TRBV6-1 CASSKRNTEAFF
TRBV4-1 CASSQDRRYEQYF
TRBV7-8 CASSLVRATGVETQYF
TRBV7-3 CASSLLAGGALDEQFF
TRBV2 CASSLSGLIEQYF